Described below is a single T cell receptor beta chain sequence and its context. Isolated per sample were at least 7 million PBMCs. A J-beta primer mix and a sample-barcoded 5' primer were used in a second PCR of roughly 6 to 11 cycles. From the 5' RACE reads, TCRdb called clonotypes with MiXCR, one entry per CDR3 protein. The table records around 1.5 million distinct CDR3 sequences, about 40% of them present only once. This sample stems from a study of blood T cells in healthy people across ages. The TCR sequence derives from a woman between 18 and 29 years old in good health. Sequencing input: blood.

This CDR3 is CAWTTGSYEQYF. CDR3 bases: TGTGCCTGGACGACAGGGTCCTACGAGCAGTACTTC. The chain has TRBV30 and TRBJ2-7; TRBD1 agrees at 7 bases. Germline values: CDR1 GTSNPN, CDR2 SVGIG (reference sequence). CDR3 length equals 12 residues. Unmatched junction bases numbered 1, after V lost 4 bases and J lost 1 base.